This entry lists 26 T cell receptor beta chains sequenced from one sample in a study of shared T cell receptors in the human thymus. The data were produced by immunoSEQ multiplex PCR, yet TCRdb's version contains in-frame clones alone and is incomplete. This sample has approximately 660,000 clones; 85% to 90% occur once, and the top ten carry 0.008% to 0.011%. The same specimen was also included in a second study, on human thymus T cells.

Sequenced input: thymocytes. The receptors stem from a boy under two years old with a congenital heart defect.

The rearrangement uses TRBV18 and TRBJ2-6; 9 bases are shared with TRBD1. The length of the CDR3 is 17 residues. Germline CDR1 and CDR2: KGHSH and LQKENI. Losses at the gene ends were 3 bases for V and 0 bases for J; bases not matched to a gene: 3. In nucleotides, the CDR3 is TGTGCCAGCTCACCGGGACAGGGCATCTCTGGGGCCAACGTCCTGACTTTC. Translation gives CASSPGQGISGANVLTF.

The chain joins TRBV6-5 to TRBJ1-4; D is unresolved. The V end lost 6 bases, the J end lost 1 base, and 9 bases lay between the germline ends. This CDR3 has 14 residues. In germline, CDR1 is MNHEY, CDR2 SVGAGI. The CDR3, as DNA: TGTGCCAGCAGGGCGGCGGGAACTAATGAAAAACTGTTTTTT. Amino acid sequence: CASRAAGTNEKLFF.

DNA for the CDR3: TGTGCCAGCAGCTTAAGGACAGGGGACGAGCAGTACTTC. This sequence encodes CASSLRTGDEQYF. J is TRBJ2-5 and V is TRBV11-2, with 9 positions matching TRBD1. The J call may be mistaken, given a closer DNA end match to TRBJ2-7. The CDR3 totals 13 residues. Germline CDR1 and CDR2: SGHAT and FQNNGV.

Comment on this clone: The same CDR3 arises from other DNA sequences in this sample as well. V and J are TRBV20-1 and TRBJ2-1; no firm D call. CDR1 DFQATT and CDR2 SNEGSKA come from the germline V gene (reference sequence). This CDR3 is 11 amino acids long. Trimming pared 1 base from V and 6 bases from J, leaving 4 bases between. The CDR3 reads CSARGGNEQFF. For the CDR3, the DNA is TGCAGTGCTAGAGGAGGCAATGAGCAGTTCTTC.

The chain combines TRBV7-2 with TRBJ2-7, with 9 nucleotides matching TRBD2. Per germline, CDR1 SGHTA and CDR2 FQGNSA. V was pared by 1 base and J by 6 bases, with 16 bases of the junction left unmatched. The length of the CDR3 is 18 residues. CDR3 region: CASSLVSHGRRGRAEQYF. CDR3 sequence (DNA): TGTGCCAGCAGCTTAGTTAGTCACGGTCGGCGCGGGAGGGCCGAGCAGTACTTC.

The chain uses TRBV29-1 and TRBJ2-7; D may be TRBD1 (6 bases). CDR3 length: 12 residues. Germline V gene sequence: CDR1 SQVTM, CDR2 ANQGSEA. The V end lost 7 bases, the J end lost 4 bases, and 14 bases lay between the germline ends. CDR3: CSASLDSYEQYF. CDR3 sequence (DNA): TGCAGCGCCTCCCTGGACAGTTACGAGCAGTACTTC.

The rearrangement joins TRBV14 to TRBJ2-1, with D unresolved. CDR1 and CDR2 (germline): SGHDN, FVKESK. The CDR3 contains 16 residues. V was shortened by 1 base and J by 4 bases, with 14 bases between the two germline ends. CDR3 nucleotides: TGTGCCAGCAGCCAAGGAAACGACTTCGCGTACAATGAGCAGTTCTTC. This sequence encodes CASSQGNDFAYNEQFF.

V is TRBV7-2 and J is TRBJ1-2; D is uncertain. Germline-derived CDR1 and CDR2 are SGHTA and FQGNSA. Trimming stripped 3 bases from V and 3 bases from J, with 17 bases between. The CDR3 loop spans 16 amino acids. In nucleotides, the CDR3 is TGTGCCAGCAGCTTCCCGGGTAGATCAAGACACTATGGCTACACCTTC. Amino acids: CASSFPGRSRHYGYTF.

This clone was detected once. V usage is TRBV4-1 and J usage is TRBJ2-1, with TRBD2 as a possible D gene (6 bases). V lost 0 bases to trimming and J lost 4 bases, with 13 bases between them. From germline, CDR1 is MGHRA and CDR2 YSYEKL. This CDR3 is built from 16 residues. This CDR3 is CASSQEGGPPYNEQFF. The CDR3 DNA reads as TGCGCCAGCAGCCAAGAGGGGGGTCCCCCTTACAATGAGCAGTTCTTC.

J is TRBJ2-7 and V is TRBV14, with 14 positions matching TRBD2. The CDR3 runs to 17 residues. J gave up 3 bases and V 0 bases, and 4 bases lay outside the gene matches. Germline CDR1 and CDR2: SGHDN and FVKESK. The CDR3 coding sequence is TGTGCCAGCAGCCAAGATTCCGGGACTAGCGGGAGCTACGAGCAGTACTTC. It specifies CASSQDSGTSGSYEQYF.

V is TRBV27 and J is TRBJ2-5; D may be TRBD2 (6 bases). Near its end, the DNA agrees better with TRBJ2-7, so the J call may be wrong. The CDR3 contains 18 residues. CDR1 MNHEY and CDR2 SMNVEV come from the germline V gene (reference sequence). DNA for the CDR3: TGTGCCAGCAGTCCAAAACTCCTGGGACTCCCCGGCTCCTACGAGCAGTACTTC. As protein: CASSPKLLGLPGSYEQYF.

The chain recombines TRBV19 with TRBJ1-5, with TRBD1 identical over 7 bases. Germline assignment: CDR1 LNHDA and CDR2 SQIVND (reference sequence). V gave up 2 bases and J gave up 4 bases; unmatched junction bases: 5. The CDR3 is 15 amino acids. CDR3 sequence reads: CASSILGQANQPQHF. The DNA for the CDR3 is TGTGCCAGTAGTATATTAGGACAGGCGAATCAGCCCCAGCATTTT.

The CDR3 loop is CASSFVPRQGVYEQYF. CDR3 DNA sequence: TGCGCCAGCAGCTTTGTGCCCCGACAGGGGGTCTACGAGCAGTACTTC. The chain links TRBV5-1 to TRBJ2-7; 9 bases match TRBD1. V was clipped by 2 bases and J by 3 bases; unmatched bases: 9. The CDR3 sequence is 16 residues long. Germline V CDR1 and CDR2: SGHRS, YFSETQ. Complete variable domain (other parts from reference TRBV5-1 and TRBJ2-7): KAGVTQTPRYLIKTRGQQVTLSCSPISGHRSVSWYQQTPGQGLQFLFEYFSETQRNKGNFPGRFSGRQFSNSRSEMNVSTLELGDSALYLCASSFVPRQGVYEQYFGPGTRLTVT.

The V and J genes are TRBV6-6 and TRBJ2-7; possible D gene TRBD2, 6 bases. V shed 4 bases and J shed 4 bases, with 11 bases lying between them. Germline V gene sequence: CDR1 MNHNY, CDR2 SVGAGI (reference sequence). CDR3 length: 13 residues. The CDR3 spells CASSSGVPYEQYF. Here the CDR3 DNA reads TGTGCCAGCAGTTCGGGGGTCCCTTACGAGCAGTACTTC.

The chain joins TRBV4-3 to TRBJ2-2; 8 nucleotides line up with TRBD2. The CDR3 has 20 amino acids. Germline trimming cut 0 bases from V and 1 base from J; bases unmatched to any gene: 13. The germline V gene has CDR1 LGHNA and CDR2 YSLEER. In nucleotides, the CDR3 is TGCGCCAGCAGCCAAGATTCGAGCGGGAGTCCCAGGAGGAACACCGGGGAGCTGTTTTTT. The encoded protein is CASSQDSSGSPRRNTGELFF.

This chain uses TRBV4-2 with TRBJ2-5; 10 nucleotides match TRBD2. TRBJ2-7 matches the DNA end more closely, so the J call is doubtful. Germline loops: CDR1 LGHNA, CDR2 YNFKEQ. CDR3 length equals 15 residues. The CDR3 protein is CASSHGLAEEDEQYF. For the CDR3, the DNA is TGTGCCAGCAGCCACGGACTAGCGGAAGAGGACGAGCAGTACTTC.

CDR3 sequence: CASSLAPDGRTEAFF. CDR3 DNA: TGTGCCAGCAGCTTAGCCCCCGATGGGAGGACTGAAGCTTTCTTT. V and J are TRBV11-3 and TRBJ1-1; D is undetermined. The V and J ends lost 1 base and 5 bases respectively, with 14 bases between them. Per the germline V gene, CDR1 is SGHNT and CDR2 is YENEEA. The CDR3 contains 15 residues. Complete variable domain (other parts from reference TRBV11-3 and TRBJ1-1): EAGVVQSPRYKIIEKKQPVAFWCNPISGHNTLYWYLQNLGQGPELLIRYENEEAVDDSQLPKDRFSAERLKGVDSTLKIQPAELGDSAVYLCASSLAPDGRTEAFFGQGTRLTVV.

The chain combines TRBV7-7 with TRBJ2-3; 11 nucleotides agree with TRBD1. The CDR3 has 12 amino acids. Germline V gene sequence: CDR1 SSHAT, CDR2 FNYEAQ (reference sequence). As DNA, the CDR3 is TGTGCTACCCGGGACAGGGGGGATACGCAGTATTTT. Protein sequence: CATRDRGDTQYF.

This rearrangement joins TRBV29-1 to TRBJ1-1; D gene uncertain. The CDR3 spans 10 residues. V dropped 5 bases and J dropped 5 bases, with 6 bases sitting between them. Germline CDR1 SQVTM, CDR2 ANQGSEA. CDR3: CSVRTTEAFF. The CDR3 coding sequence is TGCAGCGTTCGTACAACTGAAGCTTTCTTT. The whole variable domain, filled in from reference TRBV29-1 and TRBJ1-1, reads SAVISQKPSRDICQRGTSLTIQCQVDSQVTMMFWYRQQPGQSLTLIATANQGSEATYESGFVIDKFPISRPNLTFSTLTVSNMSPEDSSIYLCSVRTTEAFFGQGTRLTVV.

The V gene is TRBV19, the J gene TRBJ1-5; TRBD1 might be the D (6 bases). The CDR3 runs to 18 residues. The germline CDR1 and CDR2 sequences are LNHDA and SQIVND (reference sequence). V was cut by 3 bases and J by 0 bases, with 18 bases left in between. CDR3 sequence: CASSILGQPLYSNQPQHF. The DNA of the CDR3 is TGTGCCAGTAGTATCCTAGGACAGCCACTCTATAGCAATCAGCCCCAGCATTTT. Drawing the rest from reference TRBV19 and TRBJ1-5, the complete variable domain is DGGITQSPKYLFRKEGQNVTLSCEQNLNHDAMYWYRQDPGQGLRLIYYSQIVNDFQKGDIAEGYSVSREKKESFPLTVTSAQKNPTAFYLCASSILGQPLYSNQPQHFGDGTRLSIL.

The chain is built from TRBV27 and TRBJ2-3, with TRBD1 identical over 7 bases. This CDR3 has 11 residues. Germline-derived CDR1 and CDR2 are MNHEY and SMNVEV (reference sequence). Unmatched junction bases numbered 3, after V lost 7 bases and J lost 8 bases. In DNA form, the CDR3 reads TGTGCCAGCACCCACAGGGGTACGCAGTATTTT. Translation gives CASTHRGTQYF.

The chain carries TRBV9 and TRBJ1-3, with 7 nucleotides matching TRBD1. Trimming at V came to 8 bases and at J to 2 bases, leaving 4 bases not matched to a gene. This CDR3 has 13 residues. The germline CDR1 and CDR2 sequences are SGDLS and YYNGEE. Here the CDR3 reads CASHTGAGNTIYF. CDR3 DNA: TGTGCCAGTCACACAGGGGCTGGAAACACCATATATTTT.

This clone has only one observation. The CDR3 DNA is TGTGCCACCAGCAGAGACAGTTTGATGGCTTTCTTT. It specifies CATSRDSLMAFF. The chain employs TRBV15 and TRBJ1-1, with unresolved D. CDR1 is LNHNV and CDR2 is YYDKDF in the germline V gene (reference sequence). With 0 bases removed from V and 11 bases from J, the gap between germline ends came to 10 bases. CDR3 length: 12 amino acids.

This sequence joins TRBV4-3 and TRBJ1-2; TRBD1 matches at 7 bases. This CDR3 has 16 residues. Germline V gene sequence: CDR1 LGHNA, CDR2 YSLEER. Trimming at V came to 2 bases and at J to 0 bases, leaving 6 bases not matched to a gene. CDR3 sequence (DNA): TGCGCCAGCAGCCAAAAACAGGGGAACCCTAACTATGGCTACACCTTC. Amino acid sequence: CASSQKQGNPNYGYTF.

The chain carries TRBV5-1 and TRBJ2-7, with D possibly TRBD2 on 5 matching bases. The germline V and J ends were trimmed by 4 bases and 7 bases, with 15 bases remaining between them. This CDR3 comprises 13 residues. Per the germline V gene, CDR1 is SGHRS and CDR2 is YFSETQ. CDR3 sequence reads: CASSEDFPPEQYF. The CDR3 nucleotides read TGCGCCAGCAGCGAGGACTTTCCTCCGGAGCAGTACTTC.

CDR3 amino acids: CASSFNGGLSYNEQFF. CDR3 nucleotides: TGTGCCAGCAGCTTCAACGGAGGGCTCTCCTACAATGAGCAGTTCTTC. The chain carries TRBV5-6 and TRBJ2-1; D may be TRBD2 (6 bases). Trimming took 2 bases from V and 0 from J, leaving 12 bases between them. The germline gives CDR1 SGHDT, CDR2 YYEEEE. The CDR3 is made up of 16 amino acids.